A selection of T cell receptor beta chains follows, all from one sample in a study of cytomegalovirus exposure and HLA in healthy donors. Produced via immunoSEQ multiplex PCR; TCRdb's table is partial and in-frame only. This table has around 150,000 clones, 85% appearing once. The sequencing sample was made of PBMCs. The receptors derive from a man aged 18 to 29 in good health and CMV-seropositive. Each CDR3 is given with its conserved first and last residue. The order of the fields is V gene, J gene, clone size, CDR3 protein. For some rows the clone size is stated as once, few or many, or as a class when expanded; others skip it.

TRBV6-1	TRBJ1-1	few	CASSEQDRVFWTEAFF
TRBV15	TRBJ2-3	-	CATSRDRGDTQYF
TRBV11-2	TRBJ2-7	-	CASSPHQGGLTEQYF
TRBV18	TRBJ1-1	-	CASSITGTGSEAFF
TRBV18	TRBJ2-7	-	CASSPPTSGGYYEQYF
TRBV5-1	TRBJ2-3	once	CASSLEAGVSTDTQYF
TRBV9	TRBJ1-1	-	CASSPALDSVGFF
TRBV19	TRBJ2-5	-	CASSRLAGEIQETQYF
TRBV11-3	TRBJ1-3	few	CASSPGDGNTIYF
TRBV6-1	TRBJ1-5	-	CASSGRDGDNQPQHF
TRBV5-1	TRBJ2-7	-	CASSSGQSYEQYF
TRBV7-9	TRBJ2-3	-	CASSLAFGPTDTQYF
TRBV5-6	TRBJ1-2	-	CASSLPPATGGGYTF
TRBV19	TRBJ1-3	-	CASTWSSGNTIYF
TRBV21-1	TRBJ1-5	-	CASSKTRDRSQPQHF
TRBV5-1	TRBJ1-1	-	CASSADRGTEAFF
TRBV20-1	TRBJ2-1	-	CSAREGGVGFF
TRBV7-6	TRBJ2-3	-	CASSPGLAGGYTDTQYF
TRBV29-1	TRBJ1-1	-	CSVELRGTHGEYEAFF
TRBV10-3	TRBJ1-5	once	CAISESDRAGNQPQHF
TRBV10-3	TRBJ1-6	once	CAISYLPGQGDSPLHF
TRBV7-2	TRBJ2-5	-	CASSLSRGASGGAKTQYF
TRBV7-8	TRBJ2-2	-	CASSWSGANTGELFF
TRBV6-1	TRBJ1-6	few	CARQTGDSPLHF
TRBV19	TRBJ1-5	-	CASSFGTGSNQPQHF
TRBV5-1	TRBJ2-2	-	CASTFTGTANTGELFF
TRBV9	TRBJ1-4	-	CASSETGGNEKLFF
TRBV25-1	TRBJ1-2	-	CASSEGGTPIPYGYTF
TRBV29-1	TRBJ2-1	-	CSVGLADYNEQFF
TRBV5-1	TRBJ2-1	-	CASSPDGGSYNEQFF
TRBV5-5	TRBJ1-5	-	CASSWTGRGQPQHF
TRBV7-2	TRBJ1-6	-	CASSFLPGQGNSPLHF
TRBV15	TRBJ2-1	-	CATSRDFGVNEQFF
TRBV15	TRBJ2-7	few	CATSRGLAATKQYF
TRBV9	TRBJ2-7	-	CASSVGPSGAFRGDEQYF
TRBV18	TRBJ1-1	-	CASSPQGVGTEAFF
TRBV6-1	TRBJ2-7	-	CATTALPGGEQYF
TRBV7-8	TRBJ2-5	-	CASSQGGSGGGAGKETQYF
TRBV5-4	TRBJ2-3	-	CASSLRLADLTDTQYF
TRBV12-5	TRBJ1-6	-	CASGLVGEQLLWETPLHF
TRBV15	TRBJ1-1	-	CATSLGRFEAFF
TRBV7-3	TRBJ2-2	-	CASSPGSSRTGELFF
TRBV14	TRBJ1-3	-	CASSQVPRAPGNTIYF
TRBV12-2	TRBJ1-1	-	CASRPQWEERETEAFF
TRBV5-6	TRBJ2-2	-	CASSFGQIPTGELFF
TRBV29-1	TRBJ1-1	-	CSVYRDLTGGAFNTEAFF
TRBV9	TRBJ2-5	once	CASSVEGRGPLLETQYF
TRBV7-9	TRBJ1-4	-	CASTTGEGSPGTTFF
TRBV4-1	TRBJ1-2	-	CASSQAGQGVGYTF
TRBV21-1	TRBJ2-3	-	CAGVTDTQYF
TRBV7-2	TRBJ2-7	once	CASSPTGQGYEQYF